The sequence of this T cell receptor (beta chain) was determined in a study of blood T cells in healthy people across ages. Isolated PBMCs totaled at least 6.5 million in each sample. This clonotype turned up a few times. Its antigen is unknown. The CDR3 sequence is 14 residues long. Germline V lookup: CDR1 ENHRY, CDR2 SYGVKD. Deletions cut 2 bases from V and 0 bases from J, with 8 bases between. Overall study results and limits: Older individuals had lower TCR beta diversity per million T cells (the decline was roughly linear).

For the second PCR, which ran for about 6 to 11 cycles, a sample-barcoded 5' primer and a J-beta primer mix were used. The authors tagged each cDNA molecule using a template-switch adaptor with 12 random nucleotides. MiXCR, applied by TCRdb to the 5' RACE reads, yields one record per CDR3 protein. This table holds hundreds of thousands of distinct CDR3 sequences, 25% to 35% found once. The gene calls are TRBV10-3 and TRBJ2-7, with D perhaps matching TRBD1 (5 bases). Sequencing was carried out using blood. The origin of this receptor is an elderly woman in good health. As DNA, the CDR3 is TGTGCCATCAGTGAGGACAGACTCTCCTACGAGCAGTACTTC. The encoded protein is CAISEDRLSYEQYF.